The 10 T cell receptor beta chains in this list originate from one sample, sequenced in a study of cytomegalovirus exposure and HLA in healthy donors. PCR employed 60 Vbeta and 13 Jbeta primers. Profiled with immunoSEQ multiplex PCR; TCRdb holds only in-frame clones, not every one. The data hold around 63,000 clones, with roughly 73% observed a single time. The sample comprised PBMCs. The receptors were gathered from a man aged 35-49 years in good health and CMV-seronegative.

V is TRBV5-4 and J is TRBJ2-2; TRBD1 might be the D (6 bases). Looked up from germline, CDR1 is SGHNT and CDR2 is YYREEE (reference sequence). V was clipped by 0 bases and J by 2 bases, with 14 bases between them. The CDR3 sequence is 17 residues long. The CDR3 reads CASSLDGTSTNTGELFF. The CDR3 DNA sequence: TGTGCCAGCAGCTTGGACGGGACATCCACTAACACCGGGGAGCTGTTTTTT.

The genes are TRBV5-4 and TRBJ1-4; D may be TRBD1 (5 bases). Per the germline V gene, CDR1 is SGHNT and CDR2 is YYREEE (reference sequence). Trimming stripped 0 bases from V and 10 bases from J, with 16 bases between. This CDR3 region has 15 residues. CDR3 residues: CASSLDGGGMGKLFF. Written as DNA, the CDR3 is TGTGCCAGCAGCTTGGATGGGGGAGGCATGGGAAAACTGTTTTTT.

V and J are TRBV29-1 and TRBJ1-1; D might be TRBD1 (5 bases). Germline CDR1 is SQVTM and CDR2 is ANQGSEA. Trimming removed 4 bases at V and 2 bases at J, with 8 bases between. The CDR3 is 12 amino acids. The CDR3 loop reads CSVVQGNTEAFF. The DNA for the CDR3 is TGCAGCGTTGTCCAGGGTAACACTGAAGCTTTCTTT.

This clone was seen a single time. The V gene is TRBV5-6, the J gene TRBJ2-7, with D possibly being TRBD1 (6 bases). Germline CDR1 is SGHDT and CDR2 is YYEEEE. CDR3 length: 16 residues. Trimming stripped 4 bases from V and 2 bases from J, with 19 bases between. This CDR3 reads CASSPTLTGLAYEQYF. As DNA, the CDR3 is TGTGCCAGCAGCCCTACCTTAACAGGGCTCGCCTACGAGCAGTACTTC.

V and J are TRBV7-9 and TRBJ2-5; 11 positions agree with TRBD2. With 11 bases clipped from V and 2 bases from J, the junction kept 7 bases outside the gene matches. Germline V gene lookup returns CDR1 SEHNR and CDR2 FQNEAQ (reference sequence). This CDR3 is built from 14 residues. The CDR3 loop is CAVEGTSGQETQYF. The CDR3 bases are TGTGCCGTAGAGGGGACTAGCGGACAAGAGACCCAGTACTTC.

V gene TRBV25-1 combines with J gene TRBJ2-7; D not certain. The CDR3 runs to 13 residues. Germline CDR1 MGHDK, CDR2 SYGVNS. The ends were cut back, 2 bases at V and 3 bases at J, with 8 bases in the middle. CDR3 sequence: CASSETVGYEQYF. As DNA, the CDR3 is TGTGCCAGCAGTGAAACTGTCGGCTACGAGCAGTACTTC.

The chain's CDR3 is CASSFGTSATEQYF. The CDR3 nucleotides are TGTGCCAGCAGCTTCGGGACTAGCGCAACGGAGCAGTACTTC. The V and J genes are TRBV11-3 and TRBJ2-7; 10 bases match TRBD2. The ends lost 3 bases at V and 7 bases at J; junction bases unmatched: 6. Germline values: CDR1 SGHNT, CDR2 YENEEA. The CDR3 covers 14 residues.

The CDR3 DNA reads TGTGCCAGCAGCTTAGGACAGCTCTTGAACACTGAAGCTTTCTTT. Residues: CASSLGQLLNTEAFF. This chain links TRBV7-9 with TRBJ1-1; D possibly corresponds to TRBD1 (5 bases). CDR3 length: 15 amino acids. Trimming took 1 base from V and 0 from J, leaving 9 bases between them. The germline gives CDR1 SEHNR, CDR2 FQNEAQ (reference sequence).

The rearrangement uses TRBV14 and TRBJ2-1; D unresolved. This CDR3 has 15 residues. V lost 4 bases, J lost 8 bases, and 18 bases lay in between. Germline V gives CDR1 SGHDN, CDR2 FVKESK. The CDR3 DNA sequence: TGTGCCAGCAGCCCAAGACAAAGTTTTTACGATGAGCAGTTCTTC. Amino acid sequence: CASSPRQSFYDEQFF.

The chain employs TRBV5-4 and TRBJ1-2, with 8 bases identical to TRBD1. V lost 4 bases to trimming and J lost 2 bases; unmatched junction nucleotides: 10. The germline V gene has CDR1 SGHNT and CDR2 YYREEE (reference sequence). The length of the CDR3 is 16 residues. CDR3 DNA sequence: TGTGCCAGCAGCCTTAAGACAGGGGAGTACAACTATGGCTACACCTTC. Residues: CASSLKTGEYNYGYTF.